A selection of T cell receptor beta chains follows, all from one sample in a study of blood T cell repertoires in COVID-19. TCRdb keeps only in-frame clones here, not all; method: immunoSEQ multiplex PCR. The table shows 100,000 to 150,000 clones, with around nine tenths occurring only once. The sequencing sample was made of peripheral blood. These receptors all stem from a man aged 60 to 69 with COVID-19, enrolled during active disease. Each CDR3 is given with its conserved first and last residue. A D gene is named only where the DNA matches it firmly. Part of the rows lack a size; the others show once, few, many or a class for expanded clones.

clone size,V gene,D gene,J gene,CDR3 DNA,CDR3 protein
NA,TRBV10-3,NA,TRBJ1-5,TGTGCCATCAGTGAGTCGAGTGGTCAGCCCCAGCATTTT,CAISESSGQPQHF
NA,TRBV11-2,TRBD2,TRBJ2-7,TGTGCCAGCAGCTCACTAGCGGGGGGCCACACCTACGAGCAGTACTTC,CASSSLAGGHTYEQYF
NA,TRBV6-5,NA,TRBJ1-1,TGTGCCAGCAGACCGAGCATGAACACTGAAGCTTTCTTT,CASRPSMNTEAFF
NA,TRBV5-6,NA,TRBJ2-5,TGTGCCAGCAGCTTGTCGTTAAAAGAGACCCAGTACTTC,CASSLSLKETQYF
once,TRBV27,TRBD1,TRBJ1-5,TGTGCCAGCAGAACTACGACACAGGGGGGCAATCAGCCCCAGCATTTT,CASRTTTQGGNQPQHF
NA,TRBV10-3,NA,TRBJ1-5,TGTGCCATCGGACAAGATAGCAATCAGCCCCAGCATTTT,CAIGQDSNQPQHF
NA,TRBV19,NA,TRBJ1-1,TGTGCCAGTACCGCCGGGAGGATAGGTAACACTGAAGCTTTCTTT,CASTAGRIGNTEAFF
NA,TRBV2,TRBD1,TRBJ1-2,TGTGCCAGCAGAACAGGGGTCGAGGGCTACACCTTC,CASRTGVEGYTF
NA,TRBV29-1,NA,TRBJ2-5,TGCAGCGTGAGTGGGCCGACAGAAGAGACCCAGTACTTC,CSVSGPTEETQYF
NA,TRBV7-2,NA,TRBJ1-2,TGTGCCAGCAGCTTAGGCAGGGAACTTGACGGCTACACCTTC,CASSLGRELDGYTF
once,TRBV7-7,TRBD1,TRBJ1-4,TGTGCTAGCGCACAGGGGGCGGGCGAAAAACTGTTTTTT,CASAQGAGEKLFF
NA,TRBV4-3,NA,TRBJ2-3,TGCGCCAGCAGCCACGGGGAAGGAGGGGCAATAACAGATACGCAGTATTTT,CASSHGEGGAITDTQYF
NA,TRBV28,NA,TRBJ2-6,TGTGCCAGTCAAGAAGGGAGTCCCCAATCTGGGGCCAACGTCCTGACTTTC,CASQEGSPQSGANVLTF
NA,TRBV9,TRBD1,TRBJ1-1,TGTGCCAGCAGCATCCGGGACAGGGGTTTGAACACTGAAGCTTTCTTT,CASSIRDRGLNTEAFF
once,TRBV5-4,NA,TRBJ1-6,TGTGCCAGCAGCCGGGGGGGGGTCACCTATAATTCACCCCTCCACTTT,CASSRGGVTYNSPLHF
NA,TRBV18,TRBD2,TRBJ2-3,TGTGCCAGCTCACCCGGGGCGGGGGGCACAGATACGCAGTATTTT,CASSPGAGGTDTQYF
NA,TRBV7-9,NA,TRBJ2-7,TGTGCCAGCAGCCCCGCGGGTTGGGAGCAGTACTTC,CASSPAGWEQYF
NA,TRBV12-3/TRBV12-4,NA,TRBJ1-3,TGTGCCAGCAGTAGGGGTCTTGGAAACACCATATATTTT,CASSRGLGNTIYF
NA,TRBV7-2,NA,TRBJ2-1,TGTGCCAGCAGTCCTCAGGGGTGGACCCTCAATGAGCAGTTCTTC,CASSPQGWTLNEQFF
NA,TRBV9,TRBD2,TRBJ2-3,TGTGCCAGCAGCGTAGCCCCCGGGACTAGCGGGGCAACAGATACGCAGTATTTT,CASSVAPGTSGATDTQYF
NA,TRBV6-2/TRBV6-3,NA,TRBJ1-1,TGTGCCAGCAGTTACTCCGGCGGAAGAACTGAAGCTTTCTTT,CASSYSGGRTEAFF
NA,TRBV3-1/TRBV3-2,TRBD1,TRBJ2-2,TGTGCCAGCAGCCCGACAGGGGCGGGAACCGGGGAGCTGTTTTTT,CASSPTGAGTGELFF
NA,TRBV30,TRBD1,TRBJ1-1,TGTGCCTGGGGACAGGGGCCGAACACTGAAGCTTTCTTT,CAWGQGPNTEAFF
NA,TRBV28,TRBD1,TRBJ1-2,TGTGCCACCAAGCCGGGACAGAACTATGGCTACACCTTC,CATKPGQNYGYTF
NA,TRBV19,TRBD1,TRBJ1-5,TGTGCCAGTAGTACCCGGACAGGCCATAGCAATCAGCCCCAGCATTTT,CASSTRTGHSNQPQHF
once,TRBV2,NA,TRBJ2-6,TGTGCCAGCAGGGACACTTACTCTGGGGCCAACGTCCTGACTTTC,CASRDTYSGANVLTF